Presented here are 2 T cell receptor beta chains from one specimen sequenced in a study of shared clonotypes between healthy human individuals. Clones were sequenced by immunoSEQ multiplex PCR, and TCRdb holds only the in-frame ones, with some missing. In the table there are millions of clones, 85% to 95% of which are singletons. The source material was naive CD4+ T cells from PBMCs. Subset of the sample: CD45RA+ positively selected. Receptors originate from a young man in good health. Some clones in this sample may be carry-over from other donors' samples.

The rearrangement links TRBV5-4 to TRBJ2-3, with TRBD2 identical over 7 bases. The germline gives CDR1 SGHNT, CDR2 YYREEE (reference sequence). The junction had 8 bases not matched to a gene; V was cut back by 4 bases and J by 3 bases. The CDR3 is 15 residues long. CDR3 sequence: CASSQSGTSTDTQYF. As DNA, the CDR3 is TGTGCCAGCAGCCAGAGCGGGACGAGTACAGATACGCAGTATTTT.

This clone was counted only a few times. The chain recombines TRBV2 with TRBJ1-1, with 10 bases lining up with TRBD1. The CDR3 spans 11 residues. V was clipped by 11 bases and J by 7 bases; unmatched bases: 4. Germline assignment: CDR1 SNHLY and CDR2 FYNNEI. DNA for the CDR3: TGTGCCGCCAGGACAGGGGGTGAAGCTTTCTTT. It yields the protein CAARTGGEAFF. The variable domain in full, completed from reference TRBV2 and TRBJ1-1, reads EPEVTQTPSHQVTQMGQEVILRCVPISNHLYFYWYRQILGQKVEFLVSFYNNEISEKSEIFDDQFSVERPDGSNFTLKIRSTKLEDSAMYFCAARTGGEAFFGQGTRLTVV.